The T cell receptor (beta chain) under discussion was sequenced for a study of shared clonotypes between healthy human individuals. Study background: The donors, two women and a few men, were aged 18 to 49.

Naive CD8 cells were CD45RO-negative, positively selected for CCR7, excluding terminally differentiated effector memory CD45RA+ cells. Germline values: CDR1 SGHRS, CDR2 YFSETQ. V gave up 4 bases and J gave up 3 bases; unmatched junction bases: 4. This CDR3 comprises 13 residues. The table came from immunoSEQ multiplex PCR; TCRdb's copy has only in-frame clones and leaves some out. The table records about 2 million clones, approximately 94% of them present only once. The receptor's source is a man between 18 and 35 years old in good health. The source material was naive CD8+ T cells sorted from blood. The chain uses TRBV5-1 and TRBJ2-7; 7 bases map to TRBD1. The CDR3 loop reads CASSGTDLYEQYF. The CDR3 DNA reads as TGCGCCAGCAGCGGGACAGACCTCTACGAGCAGTACTTC.